The present TCR beta chain was sequenced within a study of blood T cells in healthy people across ages. V was trimmed by 3 bases and J by 2 bases, leaving 15 bases between them. Germline CDR1 reads MGHDK; CDR2 reads SYGVNS. This CDR3 region has 16 residues. Study conclusions and caveats: Measured against age, TCR beta diversity per million T cells decreased in a roughly linear manner.

This clonotype was counted many times. Its antigen remains unknown. Sample-barcoded 5' priming and a J-beta primer mix drove a second PCR of about 7 to 12 cycles. Through a template-switch adaptor with 12 random nucleotides, each cDNA molecule received a tag. All samples gave at least 2.5 million CDR3-containing paired-end reads. Each CDR3 protein gets one entry after TCRdb re-called the 5' RACE reads with MiXCR. The table includes roughly 700,000 distinct CDR3 sequences, around 32% detected once. This clonotype was obtained from a woman aged 80 or over in good health. V gene TRBV25-1 combines with J gene TRBJ2-3; D might be TRBD1 (5 bases). The specimen was blood. The CDR3 DNA is TGTGCCAGCAGTGACGACAGCTTGAAACCCACAGATACGCAGTATTTT. It translates to CASSDDSLKPTDTQYF.